Below, one T cell receptor (beta chain) is given with its context. The record originates from a study of CD8 T cells in ankylosing spondylitis. In TCRdb, the 5' RACE reads were re-called with MiXCR into one record per CDR3 protein. The table shows a few hundred thousand distinct CDR3 sequences, with about 11% occurring only once. CDR3 length equals 17 residues. The ends were cut back, 0 bases at V and 0 bases at J, with 14 bases in the middle. Per germline, CDR1 DFQATT and CDR2 SNEGSKA (reference sequence). The sequenced sample consisted of blood, either unsorted or a sorted T cell fraction (not recorded which). This chain uses TRBV20-1 with TRBJ2-2; D unclear. This clonotype was obtained from a male donor with ankylosing spondylitis or in good health (not recorded which). CDR3: CSARDQGPSANTGELFF. The CDR3 nucleotides are TGCAGTGCTAGAGATCAAGGGCCTTCCGCGAACACCGGGGAGCTGTTTTTT.